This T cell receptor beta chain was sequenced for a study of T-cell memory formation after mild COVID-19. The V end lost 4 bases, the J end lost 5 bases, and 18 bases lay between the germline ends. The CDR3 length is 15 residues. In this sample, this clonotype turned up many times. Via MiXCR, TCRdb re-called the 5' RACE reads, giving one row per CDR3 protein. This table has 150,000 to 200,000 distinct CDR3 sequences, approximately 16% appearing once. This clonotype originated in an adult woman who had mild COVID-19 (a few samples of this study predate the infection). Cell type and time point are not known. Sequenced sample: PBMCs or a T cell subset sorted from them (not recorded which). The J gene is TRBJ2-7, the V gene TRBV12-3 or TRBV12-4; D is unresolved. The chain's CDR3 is CASSSNVPLLNEQYF. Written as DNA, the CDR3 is TGTGCCAGCAGTTCGAACGTCCCACTTCTCAACGAGCAGTACTTC.